One and the same sample provided the 31 T cell receptor beta chains below, sequenced in a study of blood T cell repertoires in COVID-19. The data were produced by immunoSEQ multiplex PCR, yet TCRdb's version contains in-frame clones alone and is incomplete. This sample has some 190,000 clones; approximately 85% occur once, and the top ten carry more than 2.5%. Sequences were obtained from peripheral blood. The receptors come from a man aged 60 to 75 with acute or convalescent COVID-19.

This sequence joins TRBV2 and TRBJ1-4, with D maybe TRBD1 (6 bases). This CDR3 comprises 14 residues. V lost 5 bases, J lost 2 bases, and 9 bases lay in between. The germline CDR1 and CDR2 sequences are SNHLY and FYNNEI. The CDR3 protein is CASSNRVTNEKLFF. The CDR3 DNA is TGTGCCAGCAGTAACAGGGTTACTAATGAAAAACTGTTTTTT.

V gene TRBV27 combines with J gene TRBJ2-3, with a possible D match to TRBD2 (6 bases). The CDR3 extends over 15 amino acids. Between the trimmed V and J ends, which lost 3 bases and 2 bases, there was a span of 12 bases. CDR1 is MNHEY and CDR2 is SMNVEV in the germline V gene (reference sequence). CDR3 amino acids: CASSFARTNTDTQYF. CDR3 nucleotides: TGTGCCAGCAGTTTTGCTAGGACTAACACAGATACGCAGTATTTT.

This chain links TRBV19 with TRBJ2-1; 8 nucleotides match TRBD2. The CDR3 is made up of 14 amino acids. Germline CDR1 is LNHDA and CDR2 is SQIVND (reference sequence). J was trimmed by 8 bases and V by 6 bases; bases with no gene match: 9. The CDR3 loop reads CASSLVAGRYEQFF. The CDR3 bases are TGTGCCAGTAGCCTGGTAGCGGGACGGTATGAGCAGTTCTTC.

The chain has TRBV5-1 and TRBJ2-3; 8 nucleotides agree with TRBD2. Germline values: CDR1 SGHRS, CDR2 YFSETQ. The CDR3 is 16 residues long. The trim removed 1 base at V and 3 bases at J, leaving 7 bases unmatched. The CDR3 reads CASSLSLGRATDTQYF. The DNA for the CDR3 is TGCGCCAGCAGCTTGAGTCTCGGGAGGGCGACAGATACGCAGTATTTT.

The chain recombines TRBV7-9 with TRBJ2-1; weak D call: TRBD1 (6 bases). V lost 5 bases to trimming and J lost 7 bases, with 9 bases between them. The length of the CDR3 is 12 residues. CDR1 SEHNR and CDR2 FQNEAQ come from the germline V gene (reference sequence). Written as DNA, the CDR3 is TGTGCCAGCAGCCGAGGGGGAAATGAGCAGTTCTTC. This sequence encodes CASSRGGNEQFF.

This sequence joins TRBV7-2 and TRBJ2-1; 10 nucleotides line up with TRBD2. The CDR3 sequence is 18 residues long. J was trimmed by 0 bases and V by 0 bases; bases with no gene match: 5. Germline V gives CDR1 SGHTA, CDR2 FQGNSA. The chain's CDR3 is CASSLAGTSVRSYNEQFF. CDR3 nucleotides: TGTGCCAGCAGCTTAGCGGGGACTAGCGTTCGCTCCTACAATGAGCAGTTCTTC.

DNA for the CDR3: TGTGCCAGCAGTTTATCCAGGGGAGCTAACTATGGCTACACCTTC. Translation: CASSLSRGANYGYTF. The chain is built from TRBV27 and TRBJ1-2; TRBD1 might be the D (6 bases). V shed 0 bases and J shed 0 bases, with 8 bases lying between them. The CDR3 extends over 15 amino acids. Germline-derived CDR1 and CDR2 are MNHEY and SMNVEV (reference sequence).

The V call is TRBV6-5, the J call TRBJ1-5; 12 bases match TRBD1. CDR1 is MNHEY, CDR2 SVGAGI, per germline. V was pared by 2 bases and J by 7 bases, with 0 bases of the junction left unmatched. This CDR3 is built from 14 residues. CDR3 sequence (DNA): TGTGCCAGCAGTTACGGGACAGGGGGCCAGCCCCAGCATTTT. Its protein product is CASSYGTGGQPQHF.

This clone was observed a handful of times. The chain couples TRBV27 to TRBJ1-1; perhaps TRBD1 as D (6 bases). The germline CDR1 and CDR2 sequences are MNHEY and SMNVEV (reference sequence). V lost 3 bases to trimming and J lost 5 bases, with 10 bases between them. The CDR3 is made up of 13 amino acids. CDR3 sequence reads: CASSFTGQTEAFF. In DNA form, the CDR3 reads TGTGCCAGCAGTTTCACAGGACAGACTGAAGCTTTCTTT.

The chain links TRBV6-1 to TRBJ2-3, with D possibly being TRBD2 (6 bases). In germline, CDR1 is MNHNS, CDR2 SASEGT. The V end lost 3 bases, the J end lost 3 bases, and 7 bases lay between the germline ends. The CDR3 has 13 amino acids. The CDR3 region has the DNA TGTGCCAGCAGTGAGGGGGGTACAGATACGCAGTATTTT. Translation gives CASSEGGTDTQYF.

This clone was detected a few times. The V gene is TRBV19, the J gene TRBJ1-2, with D hard to call. The germline CDR1 and CDR2 sequences are LNHDA and SQIVND (reference sequence). Deletions cut 6 bases from V and 2 bases from J, with 7 bases between. CDR3 length: 12 residues. CDR3 nucleotides: TGTGCCAGTAGAGGAGGGAACTATGGCTACACCTTC. Translation: CASRGGNYGYTF.

The chain combines TRBV5-6 with TRBJ1-1, with D perhaps TRBD1 (5 bases). Trimming cost V 4 bases and J 0 bases, with 16 bases left between them. The length of the CDR3 is 16 residues. Germline CDR1 reads SGHDT; CDR2 reads YYEEEE. The CDR3 nucleotides read TGTGCCAGCAGCCCCGACGGGAGGGGAATGAACACTGAAGCTTTCTTT. This codes for CASSPDGRGMNTEAFF. Variable domain in full (rest from reference TRBV5-6 and TRBJ1-1): DAGVTQSPTHLIKTRGQQVTLRCSPKSGHDTVSWYQQALGQGPQFIFQYYEEEERQRGNFPDRFSGHQFPNYSSELNVNALLLGDSALYLCASSPDGRGMNTEAFFGQGTRLTVV.

The genes are TRBV5-1 and TRBJ2-1; 9 nucleotides align to TRBD1. J lost 5 bases, V lost 2 bases, and 5 bases had no gene match. Germline loops: CDR1 SGHRS, CDR2 YFSETQ. This CDR3 comprises 15 residues. CDR3 bases: TGCGCCAGCAGCTTTGGGACAGGGATGCACAATGAGCAGTTCTTC. It codes for CASSFGTGMHNEQFF.

The chain recombines TRBV5-1 with TRBJ1-3, with D perhaps TRBD1 (5 bases). Trimming stripped 0 bases from V and 2 bases from J, with 6 bases between. There are 14 residues in the CDR3. Germline values: CDR1 SGHRS, CDR2 YFSETQ. The CDR3 region has the DNA TGCGCCAGCAGCTTGGTAGGGGCTGGAAACACCATATATTTT. Protein: CASSLVGAGNTIYF.

The count of this clone is one. This chain joins TRBV7-8 and TRBJ1-1; D is perhaps TRBD1 (5 bases). The CDR3 contains 13 residues. Trimming pared 4 bases from V and 1 base from J, leaving 7 bases between. Germline CDR1 reads SGHVS; CDR2 reads FQNEAQ. As DNA, the CDR3 is TGTGCCAGCAGCTCCGGGGGGAACACTGAAGCTTTCTTT. Protein sequence: CASSSGGNTEAFF. The whole variable domain, filled in from reference TRBV7-8 and TRBJ1-1, reads GAGVSQSPRYKVAKRGQDVALRCDPISGHVSLFWYQQALGQGPEFLTYFQNEAQLDKSGLPSDRFFAERPEGSVSTLKIQRTQQEDSAVYLCASSSGGNTEAFFGQGTRLTVV.

The genes are TRBV4-3 and TRBJ2-5; 7 bases map to TRBD2. The germline gives CDR1 LGHNA, CDR2 YSLEER. Germline trimming cut 4 bases from V and 1 base from J; bases unmatched to any gene: 3. The CDR3 totals 14 residues. The CDR3: CASSLLAAQETQYF. In nucleotides, the CDR3 is TGCGCCAGCAGCCTCCTAGCGGCCCAAGAGACCCAGTACTTC.

This clone was seen just once. CDR3 amino acids: CASSIGGGMGNQPQHF. The CDR3 coding sequence is TGTGCCAGTAGTATAGGGGGGGGGATGGGCAATCAGCCCCAGCATTTT. The rearrangement uses TRBV19 and TRBJ1-5; D might be TRBD1 (5 bases). The CDR3 has 16 residues. Trimming removed 1 base at V and 2 bases at J, with 12 bases between. Germline V gene lookup returns CDR1 LNHDA and CDR2 SQIVND (reference sequence).

The chain uses TRBV7-2 and TRBJ2-7; 7 bases are shared with TRBD1. V lost 5 bases to trimming and J lost 4 bases; unmatched junction nucleotides: 11. The CDR3 is 15 residues long. The germline V gene encodes CDR1 SGHTA and CDR2 FQGNSA. In DNA, the CDR3 is TGTGCCAGCAGCCCAGGGGGTAGTGGAAAATACGAGCAGTACTTC. It codes for CASSPGGSGKYEQYF.

This chain connects TRBV7-2 to TRBJ2-5; possible D gene TRBD1, 5 bases. Per the germline V gene, CDR1 is SGHTA and CDR2 is FQGNSA. The germline V and J ends were trimmed by 4 bases and 2 bases, with 11 bases remaining between them. This CDR3 has 14 amino acids. CDR3 nucleotides: TGTGCCAGCAGCTGGTCCAGGGTACAAGAGACCCAGTACTTC. This codes for CASSWSRVQETQYF.

V and J are TRBV19 and TRBJ2-5, with 9 nucleotides matching TRBD2. Per the germline V gene, CDR1 is LNHDA and CDR2 is SQIVND (reference sequence). The CDR3 runs to 14 residues. V gave up 6 bases and J gave up 5 bases; unmatched junction bases: 7. CDR3 region: CASSPLAGGETQYF. The CDR3, as DNA: TGTGCCAGTAGCCCCCTGGCGGGAGGGGAGACCCAGTACTTC.

The chain has TRBV19 and TRBJ2-5, with 7 bases that match TRBD2. Trimming cost V 6 bases and J 4 bases; bases outside gene matches: 14. The CDR3 covers 16 residues. Looked up from germline, CDR1 is LNHDA and CDR2 is SQIVND (reference sequence). CDR3 protein: CASRITSAGVSETQYF. CDR3 nucleotide sequence: TGTGCCAGTAGGATAACTAGCGCGGGAGTATCAGAGACCCAGTACTTC. Complete variable domain (other parts from reference TRBV19 and TRBJ2-5): DGGITQSPKYLFRKEGQNVTLSCEQNLNHDAMYWYRQDPGQGLRLIYYSQIVNDFQKGDIAEGYSVSREKKESFPLTVTSAQKNPTAFYLCASRITSAGVSETQYFGPGTRLLVL.

Concerning this clone itself: Within the sample, other DNA sequences also encode this same CDR3. The chain has TRBV5-1 and TRBJ1-2; D might be TRBD1 (6 bases). Germline loops: CDR1 SGHRS, CDR2 YFSETQ. V dropped 4 bases and J dropped 5 bases, with 9 bases sitting between them. The CDR3 is 12 amino acids. The DNA for the CDR3 is TGCGCCAGCAGCCTGGACAGTTATGGCTACACCTTC. Amino acid sequence: CASSLDSYGYTF.

This chain uses TRBV5-1 with TRBJ2-1; possibly TRBD2 for D (6 bases). In germline, CDR1 is SGHRS, CDR2 YFSETQ. This CDR3 has 15 amino acids. V lost 2 bases and J lost 0, with 9 bases in between. CDR3 DNA: TGCGCCAGCAGCTTCGGGGACTTCTCCTACAATGAGCAGTTCTTC. Encoded protein: CASSFGDFSYNEQFF.

The V and J genes are TRBV20-1 and TRBJ2-7; TRBD2 is a possible D gene (5 bases). Germline V gene sequence: CDR1 DFQATT, CDR2 SNEGSKA (reference sequence). The CDR3 length is 14 residues. V lost 3 bases, J lost 0 bases, and 12 bases lay in between. CDR3 amino acids: CSASPPGDSYEQYF. CDR3 nucleotides: TGCAGTGCTAGTCCTCCCGGGGACTCCTACGAGCAGTACTTC.

This chain connects TRBV15 to TRBJ1-6, with TRBD1 as a possible D gene (5 bases). Germline V gene data show CDR1 as LNHNV and CDR2 as YYDKDF (reference sequence). This CDR3 region has 16 residues. V shed 5 bases and J shed 5 bases, with 16 bases lying between them. CDR3 DNA: TGTGCCACCAGCCGGGGGGACGGACAACATAATTCACCCCTCCACTTT. Translating it yields CATSRGDGQHNSPLHF.

The rearrangement links TRBV7-8 to TRBJ2-3; a possible D gene is TRBD2 (6 bases). Looked up from germline, CDR1 is SGHVS and CDR2 is FQNEAQ. The CDR3 has 12 amino acids. Trimming took 4 bases from V and 10 from J, leaving 12 bases between them. The CDR3 bases are TGTGCCAGCAGCTCGGGGCGGGGACCGCAGTATTTT. This codes for CASSSGRGPQYF.

This clone was recorded only once. This chain uses TRBV7-6 with TRBJ2-3; 9 bases line up with TRBD2. The CDR3 length is 15 residues. Germline V CDR1 and CDR2: SGHVS, FNYEAQ. The V and J ends lost 1 base and 5 bases, in that order; junction bases with no gene match: 4. For the CDR3, the DNA is TGTGCCAGCAGCTTAGAATCGACTAGCGGAGATACGCAGTATTTT. Its translation: CASSLESTSGDTQYF.

This clone was seen only a few times. V is TRBV5-1 and J is TRBJ1-4, with 9 nucleotides matching TRBD1. Germline V gene lookup returns CDR1 SGHRS and CDR2 YFSETQ. After removal of 4 bases from V and 4 bases from J, the junction contained 8 bases not matched to a gene. The CDR3 covers 16 residues. Here the CDR3 reads CASSPGQGLFNEKLFF. The DNA for the CDR3 is TGCGCCAGCAGCCCGGGACAGGGACTTTTTAATGAAAAACTGTTTTTT.

The CDR3 DNA reads as TGTGCCAGCAGCCTTCGGACTAGCGGCTACAATGAGCAGTTCTTC. This translates into CASSLRTSGYNEQFF. The chain joins TRBV3-1 (or the pseudogene TRBV3-2) to TRBJ2-1; TRBD2 matches 10 bases. Germline CDR1 LGHDT, CDR2 YNNKEL (reference sequence). The junction had 3 bases not matched to a gene; V was cut back by 4 bases and J by 3 bases. There are 15 residues in the CDR3.

On this clone: Sequence at one end of the junction differs from germline and may be a read error. V gene TRBV30 combines with J gene TRBJ1-1; no clear D gene. Per the germline V gene, CDR1 is GTSNPN and CDR2 is SVGIG (reference sequence). The CDR3 covers 13 residues. CDR3 sequence: CAWTRGLKTEAFF. DNA of the CDR3: TGTGCCTGGACGCGGGGTTTGAAGACTGAAGCTTTCTTT.

This rearrangement joins TRBV19 to TRBJ2-5; 7 bases are shared with TRBD1. The ends lost 1 base at V and 1 base at J; junction bases unmatched: 6. The CDR3 has 16 residues. Per germline, CDR1 LNHDA and CDR2 SQIVND (reference sequence). Written as DNA, the CDR3 is TGTGCCAGTAGTATAGTAGGGGGACAGAGCCAAGAGACCCAGTACTTC. It yields the protein CASSIVGGQSQETQYF.